This TCR beta chain was obtained from a study of cytomegalovirus exposure and HLA in healthy donors. The study ran its PCR with 60 Vbeta and 13 Jbeta primers. Measured with immunoSEQ multiplex PCR; TCRdb has only the in-frame clones, and not every one. The sample lists about 62,000 clones, roughly 80% occurring once. J lost 3 bases, V lost 0 bases, and 0 bases had no gene match. This CDR3 has 14 residues. The germline V gene encodes CDR1 SGHNT and CDR2 YYREEE (reference sequence). Sequencing was done on a sample of PBMCs. This TCR was sampled from a woman under 40 in good health and CMV-seronegative. V is TRBV5-4 and J is TRBJ2-7; the match to TRBD1 covers 10 bases. This CDR3 reads CASSLGTGGYEQYF. CDR3 bases: TGTGCCAGCAGCTTGGGGACAGGGGGCTACGAGCAGTACTTC.